This T cell receptor beta chain came from a study of T cell repertoires in cytomegalovirus infection. As for the study in general: CMV infection plus the matching HLA type was flagged by public TCR beta signatures.

Study results and caveats: Dominant in the ex vivo response were TCR beta clonotypes restricted by HLA-C and specific for CMV. Summed frequency of shared TCR beta families picked out CMV carriers who also had the relevant HLA.

Trimming shortened V by 0 bases and J by 0 bases, and 9 bases separated the two germline ends. CDR3 size: 15 residues. Germline V lookup: CDR1 SGHRS, CDR2 YFSETQ. TCRdb fed the reads into MiXCR, producing one record per CDR3 protein. The sample includes just under 300,000 distinct CDR3 sequences, around 10% seen only once; the top ten take about 2.3%. Comments on this clonotype: Its antigen is unidentified.

V is TRBV5-1 and J is TRBJ1-1; a possible D gene is TRBD1 (5 bases). The sequencing input was PBMCs. The TCR comes from a human donor in good health (CMV status not recorded). Some clones in this sample may be carry-over from other donors' samples. The CDR3 nucleotides read TGCGCCAGCAGCTTGGGCAGGGTGGTGAACACTGAAGCTTTCTTT. This translates into CASSLGRVVNTEAFF.